These 32 T cell receptor beta chains were sequenced from one sample in a study of neurological immune-mediated disorders. TCRdb re-analysed the 5' RACE reads in MiXCR, keeping a single row per CDR3 protein. The data show under 80,000 distinct CDR3 sequences, 11% to 15% seen once. The sequenced sample was PBMCs. These receptors were taken from a woman aged 50 to 60 in good health.

This clonotype has ten or more counts. The CDR3 nucleotides read TGTGCCAGCAGCGGCGGGGACACCGGGGAGCTGTTTTTT. Translating it yields CASSGGDTGELFF. J is TRBJ2-2 and V is TRBV28; possibly TRBD2 for D (6 bases). Trimming cost V 6 bases and J 3 bases, with 8 bases left between them. CDR1 MDHEN and CDR2 SYDVKM come from the germline V gene. The CDR3 covers 13 residues.

This clonotype was recorded at least ten times. V is TRBV3-1 and J is TRBJ2-1, with D possibly being TRBD1 (6 bases). The germline V gene has CDR1 LGHDT and CDR2 YNNKEL (reference sequence). Trimming took 6 bases from V and 8 from J, leaving 8 bases between them. The length of the CDR3 is 11 residues. The CDR3 nucleotides are TGTGCCAGCAGATACAGGGATGAGCAGTTCTTC. Translating gives CASRYRDEQFF.

This clonotype appeared many times. V gene TRBV5-1 combines with J gene TRBJ2-5; 8 nucleotides align to TRBD1. Per germline, CDR1 SGHRS and CDR2 YFSETQ. The ends lost 4 bases at V and 4 bases at J; junction bases unmatched: 6. The CDR3 loop spans 14 amino acids. The CDR3 bases are TGCGCCAGCAGCGACGGACAGGGAAGAGAGACCCAGTACTTC. It is translated as CASSDGQGRETQYF.

This clonotype came up many times. This chain joins TRBV7-3 and TRBJ2-7; D is unclear. The CDR3 is made up of 15 amino acids. Trimming took 5 bases from V and 2 from J, leaving 16 bases between them. Germline values: CDR1 SGHTA, CDR2 FQGTGA. The CDR3 sequence is CASSLGIGSTYEQYF. In nucleotides, the CDR3 is TGTGCCAGCAGCCTGGGAATTGGTAGCACCTACGAGCAGTACTTC. The variable domain in full, completed from reference TRBV7-3 and TRBJ2-7, reads GAGVSQTPSNKVTEKGKYVELRCDPISGHTALYWYRQSLGQGPEFLIYFQGTGAADDSGLPNDRFFAVRPEGSVSTLKIQRTERGDSAVYLCASSLGIGSTYEQYFGPGTRLTVT.

In its sample, this clonotype was seen many times. In DNA, the CDR3 is TGTGCCAGCAGCCCGCCTCGGGGGGGTAGCGGCAATGAGCAGTTCTTC. This translates into CASSPPRGGSGNEQFF. The chain carries TRBV7-9 and TRBJ2-1, with 8 bases identical to TRBD2. The CDR3 has 16 residues. Germline V gives CDR1 SEHNR, CDR2 FQNEAQ (reference sequence). Unmatched junction bases numbered 12, after V lost 5 bases and J lost 6 bases.

V and J are TRBV7-9 and TRBJ2-7; D might be TRBD2 (6 bases). Deletions cut 3 bases from V and 7 bases from J, with 10 bases between. The CDR3 spans 12 residues. Germline V lookup: CDR1 SEHNR, CDR2 FQNEAQ (reference sequence). CDR3: CASSFGAGEQYV. The CDR3 DNA follows: TGTGCCAGCAGCTTTGGGGCGGGGGAGCAGTACGTC.

This clonotype was seen repeatedly, ten times or more. CDR3 amino acids: CASSLVGTNTEAFF. For the CDR3, the DNA is TGTGCCAGCAGTTTAGTGGGGACGAACACTGAAGCTTTCTTT. V is TRBV12-3 or TRBV12-4 and J is TRBJ1-1; maybe TRBD1 (5 bases). The CDR3 length is 14 residues. Trimming stripped 1 base from V and 1 base from J, with 7 bases between.

The chain employs TRBV20-1 and TRBJ2-7; D is ambiguous. Germline values: CDR1 DFQATT, CDR2 SNEGSKA (reference sequence). V dropped 2 bases and J dropped 1 base, with 9 bases sitting between them. This CDR3 has 13 residues. This chain's CDR3 is CSARPGRSYEQYF. The CDR3 bases are TGCAGTGCTAGACCCGGACGATCCTACGAGCAGTACTTC.

This clonotype was found many times. This rearrangement joins TRBV20-1 to TRBJ1-2; D is undetermined. CDR1 and CDR2 from the germline V gene are DFQATT and SNEGSKA (reference sequence). V was shortened by 6 bases and J by 6 bases, with 11 bases between the two germline ends. The length of the CDR3 is 11 residues. The DNA of the CDR3 is TGCAGTGCCACCGTCATGAATGGCTACACCTTC. It translates to CSATVMNGYTF.

The sample holds many counts of this clonotype. V and J are TRBV7-6 and TRBJ2-1; D might be TRBD1 or TRBD2, each matching 5 bases. Germline V gives CDR1 SGHVS, CDR2 FNYEAQ. The CDR3 loop spans 15 amino acids. Trimming pared 3 bases from V and 8 bases from J, leaving 17 bases between. Written as DNA, the CDR3 is TGTGCCAGCAGCTTGAGGGGATTAGGTCGAGATGAGCAGTTCTTC. Protein product: CASSLRGLGRDEQFF.

In its sample, this clonotype was seen once. The chain employs TRBV9 and TRBJ1-3; D remains unclear. The germline V gene has CDR1 SGDLS and CDR2 YYNGEE. Trimming stripped 2 bases from V and 2 bases from J, with 11 bases between. The CDR3 extends over 15 amino acids. CDR3 loop: CASSVSIGTGNTIYF. The CDR3 nucleotides are TGTGCCAGCAGCGTTTCTATTGGGACTGGAAACACCATATATTTT.

This clonotype was found many times. The chain couples TRBV5-1 to TRBJ1-4, with D perhaps TRBD1 (6 bases). Per the germline V gene, CDR1 is SGHRS and CDR2 is YFSETQ. The CDR3 covers 16 residues. The V end was cut by 4 bases, the J end by 5 bases, with 18 bases between. This chain's CDR3 is CASSPGPGQLNEKLFF. As DNA, the CDR3 is TGCGCCAGCAGCCCGGGCCCCGGACAGCTGAATGAAAAACTGTTTTTT.

This clonotype was detected only a few times. CDR3 DNA sequence: TGCGCCAGCAGCTACGGGACTAGCGGGGGGGATCGGGAGACCCAGTACTTC. Its protein is CASSYGTSGGDRETQYF. The chain couples TRBV5-1 to TRBJ2-5, with 16 bases lining up with TRBD2. CDR3 length: 17 residues. Trimming took 3 bases from V and 5 from J; bases not matched to a gene: 7. Germline CDR1 and CDR2: SGHRS and YFSETQ.

J is TRBJ1-1 and V is TRBV25-1, with D unclear. Germline lookup yields CDR1 MGHDK and CDR2 SYGVNS. The CDR3 has 11 residues. Deletions cut 6 bases from V and 5 bases from J, with 7 bases between. The CDR3 nucleotides read TGTGCCAGCAGGGGAGCGACTGAAGCTTTCTTT. Translated: CASRGATEAFF.

This clonotype has ten or more counts. The chain links TRBV4-2 to TRBJ1-5, with D tentatively TRBD1 (5 bases). V dropped 1 base and J dropped 5 bases, with 12 bases sitting between them. CDR3 size: 15 residues. Germline V gene lookup returns CDR1 LGHNA and CDR2 YNFKEQ. CDR3 residues: CASSQVAGADQPQHF. The CDR3 DNA sequence: TGTGCCAGCAGCCAAGTCGCCGGGGCTGATCAGCCCCAGCATTTT.

This clonotype has ten or more counts. At one of its ends the junction is not consistent with the germline gene, which may arise from a read error. The J gene is TRBJ2-7, the V gene TRBV12-3 or TRBV12-4; D is perhaps TRBD1 (8 bases). CDR3 length equals 12 residues. The CDR3 region has the DNA TGTGTCAGCAGTCACAGGGGGGGCGAGCAGTACTTC. It translates to CVSSHRGGEQYF.

This clonotype was detected ten times or more. The chain joins TRBV3-1 to TRBJ2-1, with 8 positions matching TRBD1. V trimming: 4 bases; J trimming: 2 bases; junction bases outside the gene matches: 7. The CDR3 length is 16 residues. Germline values: CDR1 LGHDT, CDR2 YNNKEL (reference sequence). CDR3 sequence reads: CASSPQGAITYNEQFF. CDR3 in DNA: TGTGCCAGCAGCCCGCAGGGGGCTATCACCTACAATGAGCAGTTCTTC.

This clonotype was counted ten times or more. The chain is built from TRBV5-1 and TRBJ1-1; 10 bases line up with TRBD1. Trimming took 4 bases from V and 4 from J; bases not matched to a gene: 4. CDR3 length: 14 amino acids. Germline V gives CDR1 SGHRS, CDR2 YFSETQ. This CDR3 is CASSGRDRGTEAFF. DNA for the CDR3: TGCGCCAGCAGCGGCCGGGACAGGGGCACTGAAGCTTTCTTT. Full variable domain (missing parts from reference TRBV5-1 and TRBJ1-1): KAGVTQTPRYLIKTRGQQVTLSCSPISGHRSVSWYQQTPGQGLQFLFEYFSETQRNKGNFPGRFSGRQFSNSRSEMNVSTLELGDSALYLCASSGRDRGTEAFFGQGTRLTVV.

This clonotype was counted many times. This chain uses TRBV7-2 with TRBJ1-5, with D tentatively TRBD1 (5 bases). The CDR3 has 15 residues. Trimming removed 3 bases from V and 1 base from J, with 10 bases in between. The germline V gene encodes CDR1 SGHTA and CDR2 FQGNSA. The CDR3 DNA sequence: TGTGCCAGCAGCTTCTGGCAGGGAAGCAATCAGCCCCAGCATTTT. It yields the protein CASSFWQGSNQPQHF.

The chain carries TRBV5-1 and TRBJ2-3; D assignment may be TRBD1 or TRBD2 (5 bases each). Germline CDR1 is SGHRS and CDR2 is YFSETQ. The CDR3 is made up of 15 amino acids. The V end was cut by 0 bases, the J end by 0 bases, with 8 bases between. CDR3 in amino acids: CASSLAGDSTDTQYF. The CDR3 coding sequence is TGCGCCAGCAGCTTGGCCGGGGACAGCACAGATACGCAGTATTTT.

At least ten counts were recorded for this clonotype. The rearrangement joins TRBV27 to TRBJ2-3; D is unclear. Germline V gene data show CDR1 as MNHEY and CDR2 as SMNVEV (reference sequence). The CDR3 contains 13 residues. Between the trimmed V and J ends, which lost 6 bases and 4 bases, there was a span of 11 bases. As DNA, the CDR3 is TGTGCCAGCAGCCCTAGAAGGGCAGATACGCAGTATTTT. Protein: CASSPRRADTQYF.

This clonotype was seen repeatedly, ten times or more. The V call is TRBV20-1, the J call TRBJ1-1, with unresolved D. The CDR3 has 11 residues. Germline values: CDR1 DFQATT, CDR2 SNEGSKA (reference sequence). Written as DNA, the CDR3 is TGCGGGGTCCGAACGAACACTGAAGCTTTCTTT. Protein sequence: CGVRTNTEAFF.

In this sample, this clonotype turned up many times. This chain connects TRBV5-1 to TRBJ2-1; D call uncertain. CDR3 size: 16 residues. Per germline, CDR1 SGHRS and CDR2 YFSETQ. Trimming removed 1 base at V and 2 bases at J, with 13 bases between. CDR3 nucleotide sequence: TGCGCCAGCAGCTTGACAGCCCCTATTACCTACAATGAGCAGTTCTTC. It encodes CASSLTAPITYNEQFF.

In this sample, this clonotype turned up many times. The chain couples TRBV7-6 to TRBJ2-7, with 8 bases identical to TRBD2. Per germline, CDR1 SGHVS and CDR2 FNYEAQ. The CDR3 covers 15 residues. The J segment lost 4 bases and the V segment lost 5 bases, leaving 10 bases of the junction unmatched. The CDR3, as DNA: TGTGCCAGCAGCGAGACTAGCGTCGCTACTTACGAGCAGTACTTC. As protein: CASSETSVATYEQYF. The full variable domain, rest sourced from reference TRBV7-6 and TRBJ2-7, is GAGVSQSPRYKVTKRGQDVALRCDPISGHVSLYWYRQALGQGPEFLTYFNYEAQQDKSGLPNDRFSAERPEGSISTLTIQRTEQRDSAMYRCASSETSVATYEQYFGPGTRLTVT.

In its sample, this clonotype was seen many times. The J gene is TRBJ1-1, the V gene TRBV10-3, with D possibly TRBD1 on 5 matching bases. Between the trimmed V and J ends, which lost 6 bases and 7 bases, there was a span of 9 bases. CDR1 and CDR2 (germline): ENHRY, SYGVKD. The CDR3 totals 11 residues. The CDR3 DNA follows: TGTGCCATCAGCCAGACAGATGAAGCTTTCTTT. Translating gives CAISQTDEAFF.

Ten or more counts support this clonotype. V is TRBV6-6 and J is TRBJ2-3; the D gene is possibly TRBD2 (5 bases). CDR1 MNHNY and CDR2 SVGAGI come from the germline V gene (reference sequence). CDR3 length: 14 amino acids. Trimming pared 2 bases from V and 2 bases from J, leaving 8 bases between. In DNA, the CDR3 is TGTGCCAGCAGTTACGAGGGCCTCACAGATACGCAGTATTTT. Protein: CASSYEGLTDTQYF.

This clonotype was observed a single time. The chain is built from TRBV12-3 or TRBV12-4 and TRBJ2-2; D possibly uses TRBD1 or TRBD2 (5 bases each). V was trimmed by 9 bases and J by 0 bases, leaving 26 bases between them. There are 19 residues in the CDR3. The CDR3 region has the DNA TGTGCCAGAAGCCGCATGGGGAGCCAGGGAGCCCCGAACACCGGGGAGCTGTTTTTT. It yields the protein CARSRMGSQGAPNTGELFF.

The rearrangement joins TRBV6-5 to TRBJ2-6, with TRBD1 matching 7 bases. The trim removed 6 bases at V and 1 base at J, leaving 12 bases unmatched. The CDR3 contains 18 residues. Germline V gives CDR1 MNHEY, CDR2 SVGAGI. For the CDR3, the DNA is TGTGCCAGCAGGACCGTACAGGGGATGGGTTCTGGGGCCAACGTCCTGACTTTC. Protein sequence: CASRTVQGMGSGANVLTF.

To note about this clonotype: This may arise from a read error, as a much more abundant clone is one base away. The rearrangement links TRBV5-1 to TRBJ2-4; D is unresolved. The length of the CDR3 is 13 residues. The V gene lost 4 bases and the J gene lost 6 bases, with 11 bases spanning the gap. Germline V gives CDR1 SGHRS, CDR2 YFSETQ. The CDR3 nucleotides are TGCGCCAGCAGCGCACATGGAATAAACATTCAGTACTTC. It specifies CASSAHGINIQYF. The full variable domain, its missing parts supplied by reference TRBV5-1 and TRBJ2-4, is KAGVTQTPRYLIKTRGQQVTLSCSPISGHRSVSWYQQTPGQGLQFLFEYFSETQRNKGNFPGRFSGRQFSNSRSEMNVSTLELGDSALYLCASSAHGINIQYFGAGTRLSVL.

This clonotype was observed at least ten times. The J gene is TRBJ2-1, the V gene TRBV5-1, with TRBD2 matching 10 bases. Germline V gene lookup returns CDR1 SGHRS and CDR2 YFSETQ. The length of the CDR3 is 14 residues. V lost 4 bases and J lost 7; bases outside the gene matches: 5. The CDR3 DNA sequence: TGCGCCAGCAGCCTCTCTAGCGGGAGTAATGAGCAGTTCTTC. Amino acid sequence: CASSLSSGSNEQFF. The full variable domain, completed using reference TRBV5-1 and TRBJ2-1, is KAGVTQTPRYLIKTRGQQVTLSCSPISGHRSVSWYQQTPGQGLQFLFEYFSETQRNKGNFPGRFSGRQFSNSRSEMNVSTLELGDSALYLCASSLSSGSNEQFFGPGTRLTVL.

This clonotype occurred many times. The V call is TRBV4-2, the J call TRBJ2-4; 10 bases align to TRBD2. The CDR3 is made up of 18 amino acids. Unmatched junction bases numbered 11, after V lost 0 bases and J lost 6 bases. Germline assignment: CDR1 LGHNA and CDR2 YNFKEQ. CDR3 in amino acids: CASSQDPLGVAGGNIQYF. CDR3 sequence (DNA): TGTGCCAGCAGCCAAGATCCACTCGGGGTAGCGGGGGGAAACATTCAGTACTTC.

This clonotype appeared many times. The V and J genes are TRBV9 and TRBJ1-2, with a tentative D call TRBD1 (6 bases). Germline V gene lookup returns CDR1 SGDLS and CDR2 YYNGEE. Trimming cost V 0 bases and J 4 bases, with 16 bases left between them. This CDR3 is 16 amino acids long. DNA of the CDR3: TGTGCCAGCAGCGTAGGCCTGGTGGGGGGCGGCTATGGCTACACCTTC. It yields the protein CASSVGLVGGGYGYTF.